Listed below are T cell receptor beta chains from one sample, sequenced in a study of cytomegalovirus exposure and HLA in healthy donors. TCRdb's copy holds only in-frame clones and misses some; the assay was immunoSEQ multiplex PCR. The sample yields fewer than 120,000 clones, 70% to 90% seen once. What was sequenced was PBMCs. The receptor set was obtained from a woman aged 25 to 39 in good health and CMV-seropositive. Both conserved end residues are part of each CDR3. D genes are given only for firm matches. Clone size is shown for a subset of rows, as once, few, many or a class of expanded clone.

>.|TRBJ1-5|few|TRBV7-2
TGTGCCAGCAGCTTAGGGGGCAACATAAGGGCCTATCAGCCCCAGCATTTT
CASSLGGNIRAYQPQHF
>TRBD1|TRBJ1-5|once|TRBV19
TGTGCCAGTAGTATTGGTGGGACAGGGACCAATCAGCCCCAGCATTTT
CASSIGGTGTNQPQHF
>TRBD2|TRBJ2-5|.|TRBV11-1
TGTGCCAGCAGCCAGGGATATCGACTAGCGGGGGGCCAAGAGACCCAGTACTTC
CASSQGYRLAGGQETQYF
>TRBD2|TRBJ2-3|.|TRBV10-3
TGTGCCATCAGTGAGTCCCGGCTAGCGGGGGGGAAAACCCACCCAGATACGCAGTATTTT
CAISESRLAGGKTHPDTQYF
>TRBD2|TRBJ2-7|.|TRBV4-3
TGCGCCAGCAGCCAAGCCCCGGGACTAGCGGACTACGAGCAGTACTTC
CASSQAPGLADYEQYF
>.|TRBJ2-1|.|TRBV5-6
TGTGCCAGCAACCAATTGGCCTCCTACAATGAGCAGTTCTTC
CASNQLASYNEQFF
>.|TRBJ1-1|.|TRBV6-5
TGTGCCAGCAGTTCCCTAGGTCGCACTGAAGCTTTCTTT
CASSSLGRTEAFF
>.|TRBJ1-6|.|TRBV5-4
TGTGCCAGCAGCCCCGTCCCTGGGGGGGTCAATTCACCCCTCCACTTT
CASSPVPGGVNSPLHF
>.|TRBJ2-1|.|TRBV27
TGTGCCAGCAGTTCCCCCGGTAGCGTGTCCTACAATGAGCAGTTCTTC
CASSSPGSVSYNEQFF
>.|TRBJ2-3|.|TRBV4-1
TGCGCCAGCAGCCAGATCGGGACAAACACAGATACGCAGTATTTT
CASSQIGTNTDTQYF